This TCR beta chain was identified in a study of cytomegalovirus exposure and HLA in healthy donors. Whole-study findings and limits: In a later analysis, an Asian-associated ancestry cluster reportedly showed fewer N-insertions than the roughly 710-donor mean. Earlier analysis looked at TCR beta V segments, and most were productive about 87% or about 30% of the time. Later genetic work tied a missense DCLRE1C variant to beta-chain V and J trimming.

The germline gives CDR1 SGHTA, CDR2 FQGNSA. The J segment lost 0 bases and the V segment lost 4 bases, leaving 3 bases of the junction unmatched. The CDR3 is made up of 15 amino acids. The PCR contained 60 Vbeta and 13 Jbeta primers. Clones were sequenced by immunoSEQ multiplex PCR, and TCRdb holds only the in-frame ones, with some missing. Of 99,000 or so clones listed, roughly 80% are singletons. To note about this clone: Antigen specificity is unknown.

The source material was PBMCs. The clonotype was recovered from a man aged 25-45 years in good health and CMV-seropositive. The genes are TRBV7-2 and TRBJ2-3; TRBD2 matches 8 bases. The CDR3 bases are TGTGCCAGCAGCTCTTTAGCGGGGAGCACAGATACGCAGTATTTT. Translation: CASSSLAGSTDTQYF.